Listed below are T cell receptor beta chains from one sample, sequenced in a study of blood T cell repertoires in COVID-19. Some clones are missing from TCRdb's copy, which holds only in-frame ones; the method was immunoSEQ multiplex PCR. In the table there are 150,000 to 200,000 clones, about nine tenths of which are singletons. The sequencing sample was made of peripheral blood. The source is a man in his forties with acute or convalescent COVID-19. Both conserved end residues are part of each CDR3. D genes are given only for firm matches. Rows may omit the clone size; those that give it use once, few, many or a size class.

TRBJ2-7 | NA | TRBV2 | NA | TGTGCCAGCGGCCTACTCCTAGCGACCGAGCAGTACTTC | CASGLLLATEQYF
TRBJ1-2 | NA | TRBV2 | TRBD1 | TGTGCCAGCACCTTACAGGGGGCTATCGGCTATGGCTACACCTTC | CASTLQGAIGYGYTF
TRBJ2-5 | NA | TRBV6-5 | NA | TGTGCCAGCAGTTACGGGCCCCGGGAGACCCAGTACTTC | CASSYGPRETQYF
TRBJ1-2 | NA | TRBV5-4 | TRBD1 | TGTGCCAGCAGCCGAACGACAGGGTGGGACTATGGCTACACCTTC | CASSRTTGWDYGYTF
TRBJ2-3 | NA | TRBV5-1 | TRBD2 | TGCGCCAGCAGCTTGGGGGGGACTAGCGGCACAGATACGCAGTATTTT | CASSLGGTSGTDTQYF
TRBJ1-4 | NA | TRBV19 | NA | TGTGCCAGTAGAAATTCGCGGGCGATGGATGAAAAACTGTTTTTT | CASRNSRAMDEKLFF
TRBJ2-5 | once | TRBV25-1 | NA | TGTGCCAGCAGTGAATACGGGTGGGGGCCAAAAGAGACCCAGTACTTC | CASSEYGWGPKETQYF
TRBJ2-3 | NA | TRBV19 | NA | TGTGCCAGTAGTCTCAGACGGGTAACTAGCACAGATACGCAGTATTTT | CASSLRRVTSTDTQYF
TRBJ2-2 | NA | TRBV18 | NA | TGTGCCAGCTCACCCCCCTTAGGGGCTGCGAACACCGGGGAGCTGTTTTTT | CASSPPLGAANTGELFF
TRBJ1-1 | NA | TRBV11-2 | NA | TGTGCCAGCAGCTTTAGTGGGGGCGCGGGCACTGAAGCTTTCTTT | CASSFSGGAGTEAFF
TRBJ2-1 | NA | TRBV18 | TRBD1 | TGTGCCAGCTCACCACCGGACAGGGCGAACAATGAGCAGTTCTTC | CASSPPDRANNEQFF
TRBJ2-2 | NA | TRBV6-5 | TRBD1 | TGTGCCAGCAGAAGACAGGGGCTTACCGGGGAGCTGTTTTTT | CASRRQGLTGELFF
TRBJ2-5 | NA | TRBV20-1 | NA | TGCAGTGCTGGTGACGCGAGGGGGGGCTCGGGGACCCAGTACTTC | CSAGDARGGSGTQYF
TRBJ2-5 | NA | TRBV3-1/TRBV3-2 | NA | TGTGCCAGCAGCCAATCGTCCCTACCCCAAGAGACCCAGTACTTC | CASSQSSLPQETQYF
TRBJ1-2 | NA | TRBV6-5 | NA | TGTGCCAGCAACAAGGACAGTTCTGCCTATGGCTACACCTTC | CASNKDSSAYGYTF
TRBJ2-7 | NA | TRBV7-2 | NA | TGTGCCAGCAGCTTAGATGGGGCGCGGCTGGCCTACGAGCAGTACTTC | CASSLDGARLAYEQYF
TRBJ1-2 | NA | TRBV28 | NA | TGTGCCAGCAGTTCAGTTGGGGGCCGAAACTATGGCTACACCTTC | CASSSVGGRNYGYTF
TRBJ1-1 | NA | TRBV19 | TRBD1 | TGTGCCAGTAGTACCCGGACAGGGGAAGCTTTCTTT | CASSTRTGEAFF